The present T cell receptor (beta chain) was sequenced within a study of Graves' ophthalmopathy and Graves' hyperthyroidism. About this clonotype itself: Its antigen is not identified. The conserved phenylalanine or tryptophan normally closing the CDR3 is absent here, so this likely arose from a read error.

The authors amplified TCR beta CDR3 regions, and they did so from RNA transcripts for repertoire sequencing. The workflow started with a first-round RT-PCR run with HTBI primers and then moved on to a second-round multiplex PCR. TCRdb re-analysed the multiplex PCR reads in MiXCR, keeping a single row per CDR3 protein. This sample has around 1.1 million distinct CDR3 sequences, with roughly two fifths found just once. V lost 4 bases to trimming and J lost 2 bases, with 15 bases between them. This CDR3 has 15 amino acids. CDR1 is SGHRS, CDR2 YFSETQ, per germline. Regarding the study as a whole: A 13-signature model separated ophthalmopathy from stable hyperthyroidism, 85% to 90% sensitivity, about 81% specificity.

The sample consisted of peripheral blood or thyroid tissue (not recorded which). The chain employs TRBV5-1 and TRBJ1-2; D may be TRBD1 (5 bases). This clonotype originated in an adult man with Graves' hyperthyroidism. CDR3 sequence (DNA): TGCGCCAGCAGCGGGGGGACCGGGACGAACTATGGCTACACCCTC. This translates into CASSGGTGTNYGYTL.